A single sample gave rise to the 9 T cell receptor beta chains below, sequenced in a study of cytomegalovirus exposure and HLA in healthy donors (dated by TCRdb to the late 2010s). The library was produced with the immunoSEQ multiplex PCR assay. A mixture of 60 forward primers for TCR Vbeta segments and 13 reverse primers for TCR Jbeta segments was used in the multiplex PCR. Held by TCRdb, this immuneACCESS table contains in-frame sequences only and omits some clones. Under half of the omission traces to an unresolved V gene where checked; the cause of the rest is unknown. The table for this sample lists roughly 60,000 clones; around 83% of them were counted only once. Jointly, the top ten make up roughly 4.5% of the sample. The sequenced sample was PBMCs. The receptors here all came from a man younger than 40 in good health and CMV-seronegative.

The genes are TRBV29-1 and TRBJ2-1; 9 bases align to TRBD1. V trimming: 2 bases; J trimming: 9 bases; junction bases outside the gene matches: 5. CDR1 SQVTM and CDR2 ANQGSEA come from the germline V gene. The CDR3 consists of 13 residues. CDR3 sequence (DNA): TGCAGCGTTGAAAAAGGACAGGGGACTGAGCAGTTCTTC. Amino acids: CSVEKGQGTEQFF.

The V call is TRBV30, the J call TRBJ1-1, with D uncertain. The CDR3 runs 14 residues. Germline loops: CDR1 GTSNPN, CDR2 SVGIG (reference sequence). The ends were cut back, 0 bases at V and 0 bases at J, with 8 bases in the middle. The chain's CDR3 is CAWSVGSMNTEAFF. The CDR3 nucleotides read TGTGCCTGGAGTGTAGGGAGCATGAACACTGAAGCTTTCTTT.

The CDR3 region has the DNA TGTGCCAGCAGCTTAGCGGCGGGACAGAGCTCCTACGAGCAGTACTTC. It codes for CASSLAAGQSSYEQYF. This sequence joins TRBV7-6 and TRBJ2-7; a weak D match, TRBD1 (7 bases). V lost 0 bases to trimming and J lost 0 bases, with 12 bases between them. The CDR3 runs to 16 residues. Germline CDR1 is SGHVS and CDR2 is FNYEAQ.

The rearrangement joins TRBV6-6 to TRBJ2-2; 9 positions agree with TRBD2. CDR3 size: 16 residues. Trimming at V came to 6 bases and at J to 4 bases, leaving 9 bases not matched to a gene. Germline-derived CDR1 and CDR2 are MNHNY and SVGAGI (reference sequence). CDR3 protein: CASRVQRGEGTGELFF. As DNA, the CDR3 is TGTGCCAGCAGGGTCCAGCGGGGGGAAGGCACCGGGGAGCTGTTTTTT.

J is TRBJ2-1 and V is TRBV5-1; TRBD2 matches at 9 bases. This CDR3 comprises 15 residues. Germline lookup yields CDR1 SGHRS and CDR2 YFSETQ. The J segment lost 2 bases and the V segment lost 5 bases, leaving 5 bases of the junction unmatched. The CDR3 sequence is CASSEGGRAYNEQFF. For the CDR3, the DNA is TGCGCCAGCAGTGAGGGCGGGAGGGCCTACAATGAGCAGTTCTTC.

The table lists this clone with a count of one. The V and J genes are TRBV7-2 and TRBJ1-3, with D uncertain. The V gene lost 2 bases and the J gene lost 0 bases, with 8 bases spanning the gap. CDR1 and CDR2 from the germline V gene are SGHTA and FQGNSA. CDR3 size: 15 residues. The CDR3 region is CASSLSGVSGNTIYF. The CDR3, as DNA: TGTGCCAGCAGCTTAAGCGGGGTCTCTGGAAACACCATATATTTT.

This sequence joins TRBV30 and TRBJ2-6; weak D call: TRBD1 (6 bases). The CDR3 has 17 amino acids. From germline, CDR1 is GTSNPN and CDR2 SVGIG (reference sequence). Trimming left V 2 bases short and J 6 bases short, with 20 bases between. This CDR3 is CAWSPAPGQSLANVLTF. The DNA of the CDR3 is TGTGCCTGGAGTCCCGCACCCGGACAGTCTTTGGCCAACGTCCTGACTTTC. The full variable domain, rest sourced from reference TRBV30 and TRBJ2-6, is SQTIHQWPATLVQPVGSPLSLECTVEGTSNPNLYWYRQAAGRGLQLLFYSVGIGQISSEVPQNLSASRPQDRQFILSSKKLLLSDSGFYLCAWSPAPGQSLANVLTFGAGSRLTVL.

V usage is TRBV7-9 and J usage is TRBJ2-1; the match to TRBD2 covers 7 bases. The CDR3 loop spans 16 amino acids. V lost 6 bases, J lost 4 bases, and 12 bases stayed unmatched. The germline CDR1 and CDR2 sequences are SEHNR and FQNEAQ (reference sequence). This CDR3 reads CASRLLAAGGYNEQFF. The CDR3 DNA follows: TGTGCCAGCAGACTGCTGGCGGCCGGGGGGTACAATGAGCAGTTCTTC. The variable domain in full, completed from reference TRBV7-9 and TRBJ2-1, reads DTGVSQNPRHKITKRGQNVTFRCDPISEHNRLYWYRQTLGQGPEFLTYFQNEAQLEKSRLLSDRFSAERPKGSFSTLEIQRTEQGDSAMYLCASRLLAAGGYNEQFFGPGTRLTVL.

The chain uses TRBV4-2 and TRBJ1-2; D call uncertain. Deletions cut 0 bases from V and 2 bases from J, with 10 bases between. CDR3 length equals 15 residues. In germline, CDR1 is LGHNA, CDR2 YNFKEQ. CDR3 residues: CASSQDLLVNYGYTF. The CDR3, as DNA: TGTGCCAGCAGCCAAGATCTACTGGTGAACTATGGCTACACCTTC.